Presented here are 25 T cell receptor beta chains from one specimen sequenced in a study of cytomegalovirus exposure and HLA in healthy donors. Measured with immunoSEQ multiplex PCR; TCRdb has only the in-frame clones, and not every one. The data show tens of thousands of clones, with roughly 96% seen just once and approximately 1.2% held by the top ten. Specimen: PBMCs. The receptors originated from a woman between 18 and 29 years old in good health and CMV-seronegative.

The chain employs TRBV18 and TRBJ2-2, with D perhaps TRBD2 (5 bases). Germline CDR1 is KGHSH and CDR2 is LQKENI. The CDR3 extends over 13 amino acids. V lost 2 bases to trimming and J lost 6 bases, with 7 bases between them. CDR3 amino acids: CASSPSRAGELFF. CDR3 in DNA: TGTGCCAGCTCACCATCGAGGGCCGGGGAGCTGTTTTTT.

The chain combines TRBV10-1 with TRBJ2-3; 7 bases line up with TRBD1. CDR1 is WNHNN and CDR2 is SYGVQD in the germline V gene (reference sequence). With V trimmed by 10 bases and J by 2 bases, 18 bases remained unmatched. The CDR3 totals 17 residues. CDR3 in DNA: TGCGCCATTACAGGGATCCCGGGACAGCCTAACACAGATACGCAGTATTTT. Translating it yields CAITGIPGQPNTDTQYF.

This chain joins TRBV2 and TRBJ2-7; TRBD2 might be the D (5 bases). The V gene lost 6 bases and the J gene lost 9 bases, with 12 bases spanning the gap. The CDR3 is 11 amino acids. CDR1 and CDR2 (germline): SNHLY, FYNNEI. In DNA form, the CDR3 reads TGTGCCAGCAGGGAGGAATTCGGGCAGTACTTC. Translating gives CASREEFGQYF. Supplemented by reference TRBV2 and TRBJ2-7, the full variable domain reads EPEVTQTPSHQVTQMGQEVILRCVPISNHLYFYWYRQILGQKVEFLVSFYNNEISEKSEIFDDQFSVERPDGSNFTLKIRSTKLEDSAMYFCASREEFGQYFGPGTRLTVT.

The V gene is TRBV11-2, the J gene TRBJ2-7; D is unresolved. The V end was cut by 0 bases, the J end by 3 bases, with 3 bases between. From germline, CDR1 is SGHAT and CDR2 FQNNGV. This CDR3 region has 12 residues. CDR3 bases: TGTGCCAGCAGCTTAGATCGCTACGAGCAGTACTTC. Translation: CASSLDRYEQYF. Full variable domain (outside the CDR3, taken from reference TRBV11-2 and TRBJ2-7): EAGVAQSPRYKIIEKRQSVAFWCNPISGHATLYWYQQILGQGPKLLIQFQNNGVVDDSQLPKDRFSAERLKGVDSTLKIQPAKLEDSAVYLCASSLDRYEQYFGPGTRLTVT.

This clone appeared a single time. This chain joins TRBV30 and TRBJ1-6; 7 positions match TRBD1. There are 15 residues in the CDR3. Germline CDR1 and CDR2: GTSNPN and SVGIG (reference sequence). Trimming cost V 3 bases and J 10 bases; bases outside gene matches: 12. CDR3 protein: CAWRRDRQGFSPLHF. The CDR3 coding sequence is TGTGCCTGGAGAAGGGACAGACAAGGGTTCTCACCCCTCCACTTT.

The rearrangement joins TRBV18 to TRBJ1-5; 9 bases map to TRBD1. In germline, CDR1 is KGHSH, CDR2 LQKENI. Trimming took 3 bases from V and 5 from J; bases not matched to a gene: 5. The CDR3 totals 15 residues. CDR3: CASSPPGQGDQPQHF. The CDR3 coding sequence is TGTGCCAGCTCACCTCCGGGACAGGGAGATCAGCCCCAGCATTTT.

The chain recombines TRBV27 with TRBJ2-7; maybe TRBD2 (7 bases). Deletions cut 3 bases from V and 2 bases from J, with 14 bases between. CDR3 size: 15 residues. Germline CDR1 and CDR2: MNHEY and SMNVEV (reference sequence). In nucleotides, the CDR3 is TGTGCCAGCAGTTTCGGGAGAGGGGGGGCCTACGAGCAGTACTTC. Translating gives CASSFGRGGAYEQYF.

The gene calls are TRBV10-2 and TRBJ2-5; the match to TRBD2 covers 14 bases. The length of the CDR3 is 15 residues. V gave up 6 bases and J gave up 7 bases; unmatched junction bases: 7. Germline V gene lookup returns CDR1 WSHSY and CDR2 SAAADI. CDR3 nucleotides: TGCGCCAGCAGGGGACTAGCGGGAGCCGAGGGGACCCAGTACTTC. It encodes CASRGLAGAEGTQYF.

The CDR3 coding sequence is TGTGCCAGCAGTTACTTTGCGGACACTGAAGCTTTCTTT. Protein product: CASSYFADTEAFF. V usage is TRBV6-5 and J usage is TRBJ1-1; no reliable D call. This CDR3 is built from 13 residues. The germline gives CDR1 MNHEY, CDR2 SVGAGI. V gave up 1 base and J gave up 3 bases, with 6 bases separating them.

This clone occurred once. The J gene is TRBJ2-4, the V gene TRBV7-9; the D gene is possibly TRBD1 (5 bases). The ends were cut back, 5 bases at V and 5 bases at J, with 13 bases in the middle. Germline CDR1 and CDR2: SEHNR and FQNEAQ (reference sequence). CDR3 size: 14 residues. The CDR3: CASSPTVQENIQYF. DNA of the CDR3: TGTGCCAGCAGCCCGACAGTACAGGAAAACATTCAGTACTTC.

CDR3 residues: CAWSGLAGANNEQFF. CDR3 bases: TGTGCCTGGAGCGGCCTAGCGGGAGCGAACAATGAGCAGTTCTTC. The chain recombines TRBV30 with TRBJ2-1; 10 nucleotides match TRBD2. The junction had 7 bases not matched to a gene; V was cut back by 3 bases and J by 5 bases. The CDR3 runs to 15 residues. Germline V gives CDR1 GTSNPN, CDR2 SVGIG (reference sequence).

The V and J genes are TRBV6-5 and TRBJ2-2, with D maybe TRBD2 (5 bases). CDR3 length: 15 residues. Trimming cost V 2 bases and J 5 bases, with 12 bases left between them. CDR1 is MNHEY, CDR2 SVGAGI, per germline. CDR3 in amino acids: CASSYLSGRTGELFF. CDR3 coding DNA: TGTGCCAGCAGTTACCTCTCGGGAAGGACCGGGGAGCTGTTTTTT.

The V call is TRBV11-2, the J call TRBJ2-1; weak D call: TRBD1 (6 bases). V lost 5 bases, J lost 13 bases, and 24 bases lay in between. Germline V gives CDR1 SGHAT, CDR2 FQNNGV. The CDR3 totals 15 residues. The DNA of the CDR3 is TGTGCCAGCAGCCCTAGCTGGGGGCCCGCTATCGATCAGTTCTTC. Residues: CASSPSWGPAIDQFF.

CDR3 loop: CASSTGVPYYEQYF. The CDR3 DNA follows: TGTGCCAGTAGTACAGGGGTCCCCTACTACGAGCAGTACTTC. The chain has TRBV19 and TRBJ2-7; weak D call: TRBD1 (6 bases). The ends were cut back, 4 bases at V and 3 bases at J, with 13 bases in the middle. The CDR3 spans 14 residues. Germline V CDR1 and CDR2: LNHDA, SQIVND (reference sequence).

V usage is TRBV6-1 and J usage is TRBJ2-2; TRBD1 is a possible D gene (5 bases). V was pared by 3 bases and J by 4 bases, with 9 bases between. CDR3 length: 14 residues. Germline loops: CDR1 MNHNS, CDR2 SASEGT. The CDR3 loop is CASSEKGITGELFF. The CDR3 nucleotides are TGTGCCAGCAGTGAGAAGGGGATCACCGGGGAGCTGTTTTTT.

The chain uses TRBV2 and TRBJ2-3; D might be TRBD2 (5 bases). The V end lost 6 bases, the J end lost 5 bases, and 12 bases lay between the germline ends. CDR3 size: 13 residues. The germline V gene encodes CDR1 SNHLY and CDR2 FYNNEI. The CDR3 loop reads CASRLAGLDTQYF. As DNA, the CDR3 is TGTGCCAGCAGGCTAGCCGGACTAGATACGCAGTATTTT. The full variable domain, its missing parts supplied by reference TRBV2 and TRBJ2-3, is EPEVTQTPSHQVTQMGQEVILRCVPISNHLYFYWYRQILGQKVEFLVSFYNNEISEKSEIFDDQFSVERPDGSNFTLKIRSTKLEDSAMYFCASRLAGLDTQYFGPGTRLTVL.

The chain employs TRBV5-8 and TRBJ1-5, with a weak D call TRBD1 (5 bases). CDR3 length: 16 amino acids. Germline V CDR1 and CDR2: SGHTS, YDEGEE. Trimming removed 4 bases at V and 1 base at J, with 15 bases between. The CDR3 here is CASSPTGGLSNQPQHF. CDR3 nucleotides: TGTGCCAGCAGCCCCACTGGGGGGTTGAGCAATCAGCCCCAGCATTTT.

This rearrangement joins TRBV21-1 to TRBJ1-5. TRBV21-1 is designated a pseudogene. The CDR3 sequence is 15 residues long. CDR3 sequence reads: CASSKRRGVNQPQHF. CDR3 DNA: TGTGCCAGCAGCAAAAGGCGGGGCGTCAATCAGCCCCAGCATTTT.

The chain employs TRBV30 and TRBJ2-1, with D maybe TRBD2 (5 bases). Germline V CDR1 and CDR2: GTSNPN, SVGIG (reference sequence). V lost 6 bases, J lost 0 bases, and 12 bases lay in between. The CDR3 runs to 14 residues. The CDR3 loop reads CACKLANSYNEQFF. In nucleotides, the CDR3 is TGTGCCTGTAAGCTAGCTAACTCCTACAATGAGCAGTTCTTC.

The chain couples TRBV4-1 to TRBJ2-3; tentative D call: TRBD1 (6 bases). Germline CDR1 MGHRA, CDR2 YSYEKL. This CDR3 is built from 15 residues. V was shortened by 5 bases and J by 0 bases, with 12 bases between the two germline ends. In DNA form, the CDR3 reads TGCGCCAGCAGCAAGGGGACACCGAGCACAGATACGCAGTATTTT. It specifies CASSKGTPSTDTQYF.

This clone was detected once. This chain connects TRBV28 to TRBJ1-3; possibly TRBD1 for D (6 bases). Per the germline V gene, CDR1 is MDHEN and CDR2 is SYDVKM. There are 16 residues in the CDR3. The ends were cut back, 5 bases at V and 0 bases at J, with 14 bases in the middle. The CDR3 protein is CASSLSRGSSGNTIYF. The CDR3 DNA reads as TGTGCCAGCAGTCTCTCCAGGGGCAGCTCTGGAAACACCATATATTTT.

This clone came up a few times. The CDR3 protein is CASSKGYSPLGEQYF. The CDR3 DNA follows: TGTGCCAGTAGTAAGGGGTACTCACCCCTCGGCGAGCAGTACTTC. The chain employs TRBV19 and TRBJ2-7; D might be TRBD1 (5 bases). Per germline, CDR1 LNHDA and CDR2 SQIVND (reference sequence). The V gene lost 4 bases and the J gene lost 6 bases, with 19 bases spanning the gap. CDR3 length: 15 amino acids.

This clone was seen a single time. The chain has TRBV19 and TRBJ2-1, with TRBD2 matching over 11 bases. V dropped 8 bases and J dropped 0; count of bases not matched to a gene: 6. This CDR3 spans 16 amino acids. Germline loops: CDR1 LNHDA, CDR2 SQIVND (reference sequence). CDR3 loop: CASAIAGGSSYNEQFF. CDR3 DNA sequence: TGTGCCAGTGCGATAGCGGGAGGGAGCTCCTACAATGAGCAGTTCTTC. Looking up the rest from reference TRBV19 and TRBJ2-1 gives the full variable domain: DGGITQSPKYLFRKEGQNVTLSCEQNLNHDAMYWYRQDPGQGLRLIYYSQIVNDFQKGDIAEGYSVSREKKESFPLTVTSAQKNPTAFYLCASAIAGGSSYNEQFFGPGTRLTVL.

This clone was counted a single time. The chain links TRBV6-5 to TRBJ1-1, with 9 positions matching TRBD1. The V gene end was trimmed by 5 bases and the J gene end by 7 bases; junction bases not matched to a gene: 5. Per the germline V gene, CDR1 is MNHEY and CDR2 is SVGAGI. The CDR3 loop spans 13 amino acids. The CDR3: CASSTGTGFEAFF. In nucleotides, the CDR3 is TGTGCCAGCAGTACCGGGACAGGGTTTGAAGCTTTCTTT.

Here the CDR3 reads CASSHPLAVGGDTQYF. In DNA form, the CDR3 reads TGTGCCAGCAGCCATCCACTAGCGGTGGGGGGGGATACGCAGTATTTT. V gene TRBV28 combines with J gene TRBJ2-3; 8 positions agree with TRBD2. The germline gives CDR1 MDHEN, CDR2 SYDVKM. Trimming at V came to 6 bases and at J to 6 bases, leaving 14 bases not matched to a gene. The CDR3 loop spans 16 amino acids.